This record looks at one TCR beta chain sequence and its context. This record comes from a study of shared clonotypes between healthy human individuals. Some clones are missing from TCRdb's copy, which holds only in-frame ones; the method was immunoSEQ multiplex PCR. Here the sample spans 400,000 to 550,000 clones, roughly 85% being singletons. In germline, CDR1 is GTSNPN, CDR2 SVGIG (reference sequence). After removal of 3 bases from V and 5 bases from J, the junction contained 5 bases not matched to a gene. The CDR3 sequence is 14 residues long. The gene calls are TRBV30 and TRBJ2-2, with 8 bases fitting TRBD1. The sequence was collected from a woman aged 40 to 55 in good health. Some clones in this sample may be carry-over from other donors' samples. Sequencing was performed on PBMCs. This chain's CDR3 is CAWRTGAMTGELFF. In DNA, the CDR3 is TGTGCCTGGAGGACAGGGGCGATGACCGGGGAGCTGTTTTTT.